This entry concerns a single TCR beta chain. Its antigen remains unidentified. This entry comes from a study of T-cell reconstitution after alpha-beta-depleted transplantation in children. Findings of the study overall: One year post-transplant, T-cell counts and diversity were largely derived from T cells produced anew. After transplant, high TCRbeta diversity at day 60 in some patients arose from surviving recipient T cells and thymic progenitors. Several hundred graft clones that had expanded were reportedly the source of alpha-beta T cells about two months after transplant.

CDR3 size: 13 residues. CDR1 and CDR2 (germline): MNHEY, SVGEGT. V lost 6 bases to trimming and J lost 2 bases, with 8 bases between them. Preparation of the TCRbeta library involved a method that used unique molecular identifiers. TCRdb used MiXCR to reprocess the PCR reads, holding one entry per CDR3 protein. The sample lists fewer than 550,000 distinct CDR3 sequences, roughly 11% occurring once. Sequenced material: PBMCs, mostly from graft donor cells, taken 180 days after TCRalphabeta/CD19-depleted stem cell transplant. The chain has TRBV6-2 or TRBV6-3 and TRBJ2-1; D not resolved. The source is a female patient between 2 and 15 years old who had a stem cell transplant for aplastic anemia, so the T cells may come from the graft donor. This chain's CDR3 is CASRGSAYNEQFF. The CDR3 DNA reads TGTGCCAGCAGAGGGTCCGCCTACAATGAGCAGTTCTTC.